This T cell receptor (beta chain) comes out of a study of siplizumab effects on memory and regulatory T cells. Produced via immunoSEQ multiplex PCR; TCRdb's table is partial and in-frame only. The data show tens of thousands of clones, about 90% seen once. This clone showed up just once. Its antigen is as yet unknown. The CDR3 is 13 residues long. With 1 base removed from V and 4 bases from J, the gap between germline ends came to 8 bases. Germline-derived CDR1 and CDR2 are SEHNR and FQNEAQ (reference sequence). Study results and caveats: Most alloreactive clones went unmapped to unstimulated subsets; only a minor fraction mapped.

The V gene is TRBV7-9, the J gene TRBJ2-7, with D possibly matching TRBD1 (5 bases). This receptor was taken from a human donor in good health. Sample: Tregs sorted from blood. The chain's CDR3 is CASSLGRVYEQYF. CDR3 bases: TGTGCCAGCAGCTTAGGCAGGGTATACGAGCAGTACTTC.